This note documents a single T cell receptor (beta chain) sequence. Its antigen is unknown. Time point indicated: blood at routine non-recurrence follow-up after resection. Whole RNA was taken from tumor, nontumor lung or frozen PBMC; it was then sequenced unsorted. Every individual TCR cDNA molecule carried its own unique molecular identifier, which allowed correction of PCR and sequencing errors. MiXCR, run by TCRdb on the 5' RACE reads, gives a single entry per CDR3 protein. The sample comprises 9,000 to 10,000 distinct CDR3 sequences, around 23% of which are singletons, and nearly 4% rests with the top ten. The CDR3 spans 16 residues. The germline CDR1 and CDR2 sequences are DFQATT and SNEGSKA (reference sequence). V was pared by 2 bases and J by 3 bases, with 10 bases of the junction left unmatched. The entry originates in a study of spatial heterogeneity in lung cancer. The study, taken as a whole, reports: The study found ubiquitous expanded tumor TCRs in blood more at resection than follow-up.

The material sequenced was PBMCs, taken at follow-up. The clonotype originates from a female donor with early-stage non-small cell lung cancer. The J gene is TRBJ1-1, the V gene TRBV20-1, with 9 bases matching TRBD1. The CDR3 sequence is CSARPLLQGADTEAFF. The CDR3 bases are TGCAGTGCTAGACCCCTCTTACAGGGGGCTGACACTGAAGCTTTCTTT.